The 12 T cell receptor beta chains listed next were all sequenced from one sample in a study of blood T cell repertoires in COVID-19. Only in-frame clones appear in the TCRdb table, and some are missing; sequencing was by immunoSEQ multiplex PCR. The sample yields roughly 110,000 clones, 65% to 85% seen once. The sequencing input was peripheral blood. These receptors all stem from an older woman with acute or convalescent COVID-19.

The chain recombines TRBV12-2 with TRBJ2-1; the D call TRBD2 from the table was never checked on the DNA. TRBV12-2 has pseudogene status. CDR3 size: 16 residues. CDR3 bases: TGTGCAAGTCGCTTAAGCCCGGGACTCATCTACAATGAGCAGTTCTTC. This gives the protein CASRLSPGLIYNEQFF.

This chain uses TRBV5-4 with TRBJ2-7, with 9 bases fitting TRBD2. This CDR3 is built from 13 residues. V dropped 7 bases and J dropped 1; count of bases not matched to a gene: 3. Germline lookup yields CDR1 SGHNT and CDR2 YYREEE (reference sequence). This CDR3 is CASGLAGSYEQYF. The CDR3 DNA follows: TGTGCCAGCGGGCTAGCGGGATCCTACGAGCAGTACTTC.

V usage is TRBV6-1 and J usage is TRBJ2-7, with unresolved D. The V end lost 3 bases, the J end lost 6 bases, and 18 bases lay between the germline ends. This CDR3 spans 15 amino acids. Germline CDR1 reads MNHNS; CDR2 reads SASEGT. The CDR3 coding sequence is TGTGCCAGCAGTGAGTCGGCAGAGGATATACCCGAGCAGTACTTC. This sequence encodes CASSESAEDIPEQYF.

The CDR3 DNA reads as TGTGCCAGCAGCCAAGAGGGGACAGGGAGGAATTCACCCCTCCACTTT. Translating gives CASSQEGTGRNSPLHF. This sequence joins TRBV3-1 (or the pseudogene TRBV3-2) and TRBJ1-6; 9 nucleotides agree with TRBD1. V lost 0 bases and J lost 7; bases outside the gene matches: 4. Per the germline V gene, CDR1 is LGHDT and CDR2 is YNNKEL (reference sequence). CDR3 size: 16 residues.

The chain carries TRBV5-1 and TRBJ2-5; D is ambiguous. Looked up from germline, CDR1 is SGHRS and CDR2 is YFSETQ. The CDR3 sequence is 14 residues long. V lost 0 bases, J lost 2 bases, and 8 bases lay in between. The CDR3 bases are TGCGCCAGCAGCTTGGGGCAGCGACAAGAGACCCAGTACTTC. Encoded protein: CASSLGQRQETQYF. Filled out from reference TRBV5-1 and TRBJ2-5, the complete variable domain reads KAGVTQTPRYLIKTRGQQVTLSCSPISGHRSVSWYQQTPGQGLQFLFEYFSETQRNKGNFPGRFSGRQFSNSRSEMNVSTLELGDSALYLCASSLGQRQETQYFGPGTRLLVL.

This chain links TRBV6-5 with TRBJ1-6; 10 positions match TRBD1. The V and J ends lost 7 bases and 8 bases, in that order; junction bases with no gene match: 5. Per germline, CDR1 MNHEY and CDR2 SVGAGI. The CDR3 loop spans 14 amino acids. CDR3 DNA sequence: TGTGCCAGCACCTGGGGGACAGGGGATTCACCCCTCCACTTT. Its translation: CASTWGTGDSPLHF.

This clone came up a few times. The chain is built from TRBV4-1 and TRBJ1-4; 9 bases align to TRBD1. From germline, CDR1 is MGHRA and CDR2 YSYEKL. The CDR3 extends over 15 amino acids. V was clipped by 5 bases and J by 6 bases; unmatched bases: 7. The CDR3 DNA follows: TGCGCCAGCAGCGGGACCGGGACAGGGTATGAAAAACTGTTTTTT. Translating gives CASSGTGTGYEKLFF.

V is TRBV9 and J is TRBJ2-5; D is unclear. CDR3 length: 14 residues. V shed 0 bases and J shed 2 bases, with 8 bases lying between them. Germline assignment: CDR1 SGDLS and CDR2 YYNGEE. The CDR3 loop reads CASSVGPQQETQYF. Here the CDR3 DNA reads TGTGCCAGCAGCGTAGGCCCACAACAAGAGACCCAGTACTTC.

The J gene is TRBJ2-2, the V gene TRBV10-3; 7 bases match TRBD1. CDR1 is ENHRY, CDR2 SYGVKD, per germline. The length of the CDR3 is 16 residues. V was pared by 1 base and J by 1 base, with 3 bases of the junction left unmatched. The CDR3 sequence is CAISEFGDRNTGELFF. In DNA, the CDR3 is TGTGCCATCAGTGAGTTTGGGGACAGGAACACCGGGGAGCTGTTTTTT.

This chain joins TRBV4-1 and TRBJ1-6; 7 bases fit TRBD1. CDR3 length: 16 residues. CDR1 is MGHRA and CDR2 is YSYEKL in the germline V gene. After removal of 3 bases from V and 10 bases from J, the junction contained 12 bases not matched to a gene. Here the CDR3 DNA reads TGCGCCAGCAGCCAGAGGGGCACAGGGGACCGGTCACCCCTCCACTTT. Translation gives CASSQRGTGDRSPLHF.

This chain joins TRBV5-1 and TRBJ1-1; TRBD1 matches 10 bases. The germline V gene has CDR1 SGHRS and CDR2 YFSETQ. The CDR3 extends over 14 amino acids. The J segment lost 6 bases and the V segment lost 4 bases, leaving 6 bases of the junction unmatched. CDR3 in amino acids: CASSLGQGDAEAFF. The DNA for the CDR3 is TGCGCCAGCAGCCTAGGACAGGGGGACGCTGAAGCTTTCTTT.

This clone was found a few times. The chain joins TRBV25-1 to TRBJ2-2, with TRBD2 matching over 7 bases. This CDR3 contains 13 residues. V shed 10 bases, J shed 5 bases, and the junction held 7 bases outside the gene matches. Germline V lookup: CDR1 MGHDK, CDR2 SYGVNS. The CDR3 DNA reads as TGTGCCACTCAAAGGGGAGGGACCGGGGAGCTGTTTTTT. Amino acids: CATQRGGTGELFF.